This T cell receptor (beta chain) was recovered during a study of T cells in localized non-small cell lung cancer. The CDR3 contains 15 residues. CDR1 LNHDA and CDR2 SQIVND come from the germline V gene (reference sequence). After removal of 6 bases from V and 5 bases from J, the junction contained 12 bases not matched to a gene. Study-wide points: Sequencing, confined to only one tumor region, leaves heterogeneity possible. Clonality peaked in uninvolved adjacent lung rather than tumor. With higher T cell density in blood came longer overall survival. Detection in adjacent lung was observed for a median around 50 of the top 100 tumor clones.

Clones were read by immunoSEQ multiplex PCR, and TCRdb kept only the in-frame ones, dropping some. In the table there are 13,000 or so clones, roughly nine tenths of which are singletons. Worth noting for this clone: The antigen is undetermined.

The J gene is TRBJ1-2, the V gene TRBV19; 7 nucleotides line up with TRBD1. Here the sequenced sample was peripheral blood mononuclear cells, taken before any cancer treatment. This sequence was found in a man aged 35 to 69 with stage III lung adenocarcinoma. CDR3 residues: CASSITGTATYGYTF. The CDR3 DNA is TGTGCCAGTAGCATAACCGGGACAGCAACTTATGGCTACACCTTC.